This TCR beta chain was recorded in a study of OX40 agonist ivuxolimab in advanced cancers. Looking at the study overall: Two cutaneous melanoma patients and one hepatocellular carcinoma patient, three in all, had partial responses.

The method was immunoSEQ multiplex PCR; TCRdb's version includes in-frame clones alone and lacks a portion of them. The table records roughly 150,000 clones, 90% to 95% of them present only once. Study-wide results and limits: On average, a greater number of expanded clones characterised CD8+ T cells relative to CD4+. Clones of CD4+ and CD8+ blood T cells grew by week 6 at doses of 0.1 to 3.0 mg/kg. Some patients without response likewise showed low normalized clonal expansion.

CDR3 size: 14 residues. Germline CDR1 is MGHRA and CDR2 is YSYEKL. V lost 4 bases and J lost 3, with 12 bases in between. About this clone: No antigen is known for it.

The sequence came from an adult with an advanced solid tumor such as melanoma, head and neck, liver or kidney cancer. The starting material was CD4+ or CD8+ T cells sorted from blood, obtained in a trial of the OX40 agonist ivuxolimab. The rearrangement links TRBV4-1 to TRBJ1-1; D is undetermined. CDR3 coding DNA: TGCGCCAGCAGCCCGGACCGGCCGGACACTGAAGCTTTCTTT. Residues: CASSPDRPDTEAFF.